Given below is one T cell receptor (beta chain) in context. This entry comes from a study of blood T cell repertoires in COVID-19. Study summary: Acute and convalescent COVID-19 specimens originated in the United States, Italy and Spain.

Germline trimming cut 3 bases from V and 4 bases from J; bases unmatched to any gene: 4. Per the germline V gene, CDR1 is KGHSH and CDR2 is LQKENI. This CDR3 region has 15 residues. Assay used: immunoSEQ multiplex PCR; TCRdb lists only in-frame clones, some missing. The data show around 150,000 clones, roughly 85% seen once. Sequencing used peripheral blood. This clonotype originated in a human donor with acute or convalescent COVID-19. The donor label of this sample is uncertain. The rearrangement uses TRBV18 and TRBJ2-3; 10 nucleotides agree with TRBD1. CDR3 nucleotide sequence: TGTGCCAGCTCACCGCGACAGGGGGCGGCAGATACGCAGTATTTT. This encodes CASSPRQGAADTQYF.